These 29 T cell receptor beta chains share one sample of origin, sequenced in a study of blood T cell repertoires in COVID-19 (TCRdb year 2020). The protocol used for the library was the immunoSEQ multiplex PCR assay. TCRdb stores this immuneACCESS table with in-frame sequences only. Part of the clones is absent; in the studies checked, under half of the shortfall reflects unresolved V genes, and no reason is known for the rest. The sample profile shows around 200,000 clones; about 86% of them were found once. Clones ranked in the top ten supply 8% to 10% of the sample. The sample taken for sequencing was peripheral blood. Receptors originate from a woman in her forties or fifties with acute or convalescent COVID-19.

This clone was recorded only once. The CDR3 nucleotides are TGTGCCAGTAGTGACATTAGCGGAGGCTACAATGAGCAGTTCTTC. It yields the protein CASSDISGGYNEQFF. The gene calls are TRBV19 and TRBJ2-1; D may be TRBD2 (6 bases). CDR1 is LNHDA, CDR2 SQIVND, per germline (reference sequence). Trimming took 5 bases from V and 3 from J, leaving 14 bases between them. This CDR3 is built from 15 residues.

The chain carries TRBV27 and TRBJ2-4; TRBD1 might be the D (6 bases). The V end was cut by 3 bases, the J end by 5 bases, with 8 bases between. CDR1 is MNHEY, CDR2 SMNVEV, per germline (reference sequence). The CDR3 extends over 13 amino acids. CDR3: CASSLGQENIQYF. CDR3 coding DNA: TGTGCCAGCAGTTTGGGACAAGAAAACATTCAGTACTTC.

The rearrangement links TRBV9 to TRBJ2-1; TRBD1 is a possible D gene (6 bases). The V end lost 0 bases, the J end lost 7 bases, and 17 bases lay between the germline ends. CDR1 and CDR2 from the germline V gene are SGDLS and YYNGEE. The CDR3 runs to 16 residues. CDR3 region: CASSVEGHWALNEQFF. The CDR3 nucleotides read TGTGCCAGCAGCGTAGAGGGACATTGGGCATTGAATGAGCAGTTCTTC.

The gene calls are TRBV28 and TRBJ1-2; D possibly corresponds to TRBD1 (6 bases). The CDR3 extends over 13 amino acids. Germline V gene lookup returns CDR1 MDHEN and CDR2 SYDVKM. V was cut by 3 bases and J by 6 bases, with 11 bases left in between. The CDR3 loop is CASSFTQGNGYTF. CDR3 nucleotide sequence: TGTGCCAGCAGTTTCACACAGGGCAATGGCTACACCTTC.

The chain uses TRBV4-1 and TRBJ2-3; TRBD2 agrees at 7 bases. Trimming at V came to 8 bases and at J to 4 bases, leaving 6 bases not matched to a gene. The CDR3 runs 13 residues. Germline CDR1 and CDR2: MGHRA and YSYEKL. CDR3 DNA sequence: TGCGCCAGCTCTGCGGGAGTATCAGATACGCAGTATTTT. Encoded protein: CASSAGVSDTQYF.

V and J are TRBV10-2 and TRBJ2-1, with TRBD2 matching 10 bases. The CDR3 is 18 amino acids. Trimming took 6 bases from V and 7 from J; bases not matched to a gene: 18. CDR1 WSHSY and CDR2 SAAADI come from the germline V gene. CDR3 nucleotide sequence: TGCGCCAGCAGAACCGGGACTAGCGCCAGTCGGGGTGGGAATGAGCAGTTCTTC. Translation gives CASRTGTSASRGGNEQFF.

This CDR3 is CASSVSGGMRTEAFF. CDR3 DNA sequence: TGCGCCAGCAGTGTTTCGGGGGGGATGAGGACTGAAGCTTTCTTT. The chain links TRBV10-2 to TRBJ1-1; tentative D call: TRBD1 (5 bases). CDR3 length: 15 residues. Germline assignment: CDR1 WSHSY and CDR2 SAAADI. V was cut by 4 bases and J by 5 bases, with 17 bases left in between.

The chain has TRBV28 and TRBJ2-3; maybe TRBD1 (5 bases). Trimming shortened V by 5 bases and J by 3 bases, and 21 bases separated the two germline ends. CDR1 is MDHEN and CDR2 is SYDVKM in the germline V gene. The CDR3 is made up of 17 amino acids. The CDR3 reads CASSSSAAGKETDTQYF. Written as DNA, the CDR3 is TGTGCCAGCAGTAGCTCGGCGGCAGGGAAAGAGACAGATACGCAGTATTTT.

Only one count was recorded for this clone. The genes are TRBV5-8 and TRBJ1-4, with 7 bases matching TRBD1. After removal of 0 bases from V and 0 bases from J, the junction contained 2 bases not matched to a gene. Looked up from germline, CDR1 is SGHTS and CDR2 is YDEGEE. This CDR3 is 16 amino acids long. This CDR3 is CASSLGDSTTNEKLFF. The CDR3 DNA sequence: TGTGCCAGCAGCTTGGGGGACAGCACAACTAATGAAAAACTGTTTTTT.

The chain uses TRBV3-1 (or the pseudogene TRBV3-2) and TRBJ1-2, with a tentative D call TRBD1 (6 bases). The V end was cut by 1 base, the J end by 6 bases, with 21 bases between. CDR1 is LGHDT, CDR2 YNNKEL, per germline (reference sequence). The CDR3 extends over 17 amino acids. DNA for the CDR3: TGTGCCAGCAGCCAAGCAGGTGGGGGGGGCAGTGTTGATGGCTACACCTTC. Translation: CASSQAGGGGSVDGYTF.

For this clone: Other nucleotide sequences from this sample produce the same CDR3. The chain carries TRBV24-1 and TRBJ2-5; 11 nucleotides match TRBD2. The J segment lost 3 bases and the V segment lost 9 bases, leaving 2 bases of the junction unmatched. Germline CDR1 KGHDR, CDR2 SFDVKD. This CDR3 has 13 residues. The CDR3 coding sequence is TGTGCCACCGGGACTAGCGGAGAAGAGACCCAGTACTTC. This encodes CATGTSGEETQYF.

A single count supports this clone. CDR3 loop: CASSPEDTWLDEQFF. As DNA, the CDR3 is TGTGCCAGCTCACCTGAAGACACGTGGCTCGATGAGCAGTTCTTC. The V gene is TRBV18, the J gene TRBJ2-1; D is undetermined. CDR3 length: 15 amino acids. CDR1 is KGHSH and CDR2 is LQKENI in the germline V gene. V was pared by 3 bases and J by 8 bases, with 17 bases between.

The J gene is TRBJ2-3, the V gene TRBV6-1, with TRBD2 matching over 10 bases. V lost 3 bases to trimming and J lost 2 bases; unmatched junction nucleotides: 5. The germline CDR1 and CDR2 sequences are MNHNS and SASEGT. The CDR3 consists of 16 residues. For the CDR3, the DNA is TGTGCCAGCAGTGACCGGACTAGCGGATTCACAGATACGCAGTATTTT. This sequence encodes CASSDRTSGFTDTQYF.

This chain joins TRBV25-1 and TRBJ2-7; 7 positions agree with TRBD1. The CDR3 loop spans 15 amino acids. The V and J ends lost 3 bases and 2 bases, in that order; junction bases with no gene match: 7. The V gene's germline CDR1 is MGHDK and CDR2 SYGVNS. CDR3 residues: CASSDHRGLTYEQYF. CDR3 nucleotide sequence: TGTGCCAGCAGTGACCACAGGGGCCTCACCTACGAGCAGTACTTC.

This clone has more than one count but fewer than ten. V and J are TRBV5-1 and TRBJ2-7; possibly TRBD2 for D (5 bases). This CDR3 contains 12 residues. The germline gives CDR1 SGHRS, CDR2 YFSETQ. V gave up 5 bases and J gave up 1 base, with 7 bases separating them. The CDR3 nucleotides read TGCGCCAGCAGATCGGGGTCCTACGAGCAGTACTTC. It encodes CASRSGSYEQYF.

The V and J genes are TRBV15 and TRBJ2-1, with TRBD2 matching over 9 bases. CDR1 is LNHNV and CDR2 is YYDKDF in the germline V gene (reference sequence). The CDR3 loop spans 17 amino acids. Trimming removed 2 bases from V and 6 bases from J; junction bases left unmatched: 11. CDR3 in DNA: TGTGCCACCAGCAGAATGGCGATTAGCGGGAGAAGCAATGAGCAGTTCTTC. This codes for CATSRMAISGRSNEQFF.

The chain recombines TRBV10-2 with TRBJ2-7; D is uncertain. The CDR3 has 15 residues. The V gene lost 0 bases and the J gene lost 6 bases, with 15 bases spanning the gap. Germline V gene sequence: CDR1 WSHSY, CDR2 SAAADI. CDR3 coding DNA: TGCGCCAGCAGTGAGTCAGCTAGTGGTTCCGGCGAGCAGTACTTC. It codes for CASSESASGSGEQYF.

The chain uses TRBV2 and TRBJ2-7, with 9 bases fitting TRBD1. V dropped 1 base and J dropped 9; count of bases not matched to a gene: 7. The CDR3 covers 14 residues. The germline V gene encodes CDR1 SNHLY and CDR2 FYNNEI. The CDR3 DNA sequence: TGTGCCAGCAGTGAAGGGACAGGGGACGTCGGGCAGTACTTC. Residues: CASSEGTGDVGQYF.

V usage is TRBV5-1 and J usage is TRBJ1-4, with D perhaps TRBD1 (6 bases). Trimming removed 4 bases at V and 5 bases at J, with 9 bases between. This CDR3 has 13 amino acids. Germline V gene sequence: CDR1 SGHRS, CDR2 YFSETQ. The CDR3 spells CASSTQGNEKLFF. In nucleotides, the CDR3 is TGCGCCAGCAGCACCCAGGGGAATGAAAAACTGTTTTTT.

CDR3 DNA sequence: TGTGCCAGCAGCGACAGGACTAGCTCCTACGAGCAGTACTTC. As protein: CASSDRTSSYEQYF. The genes are TRBV7-2 and TRBJ2-7; D possibly corresponds to TRBD2 (7 bases). Trimming cost V 5 bases and J 0 bases, with 11 bases left between them. Germline assignment: CDR1 SGHTA and CDR2 FQGNSA. This CDR3 contains 14 residues.

The rearrangement joins TRBV29-1 to TRBJ2-5, with 7 bases that match TRBD1. J lost 5 bases, V lost 6 bases, and 12 bases had no gene match. The CDR3 totals 14 residues. Germline V gene lookup returns CDR1 SQVTM and CDR2 ANQGSEA. CDR3 sequence (DNA): TGCAGCGTCGCGGAGTACAGGGGCGGGGAGACCCAGTACTTC. It specifies CSVAEYRGGETQYF.

This clone has just one count. The chain joins TRBV20-1 to TRBJ1-2; D not certain. There are 11 residues in the CDR3. CDR1 is DFQATT, CDR2 SNEGSKA, per germline (reference sequence). V dropped 4 bases and J dropped 5 bases, with 8 bases sitting between them. CDR3 in amino acids: CSATGSYGYTF. The DNA of the CDR3 is TGCAGTGCTACCGGGTCATATGGCTACACCTTC.

This clone appeared once. The J gene is TRBJ1-5, the V gene TRBV19; maybe TRBD1 (5 bases). CDR1 is LNHDA and CDR2 is SQIVND in the germline V gene (reference sequence). V was cut by 7 bases and J by 3 bases, with 16 bases left in between. The CDR3 is 15 residues long. The CDR3 protein is CASNFGGKANQPQHF. DNA for the CDR3: TGTGCCAGTAACTTTGGGGGGAAGGCCAATCAGCCCCAGCATTTT.

This clone was picked up one time. The genes are TRBV21-1 and TRBJ1-3; TRBD1 reflects the table's D call only, with no check against the DNA. TRBV21-1 is deemed a pseudogene. The CDR3 extends over 13 amino acids. CDR3 coding DNA: TGTGCCAGCCCCAGGGGGAGTATAGACACCATATATTTT. It encodes CASPRGSIDTIYF.

This clone was detected once. The chain couples TRBV5-1 to TRBJ2-7; TRBD2 matches at 10 bases. This CDR3 contains 16 residues. Germline V lookup: CDR1 SGHRS, CDR2 YFSETQ. After removal of 0 bases from V and 4 bases from J, the junction contained 7 bases not matched to a gene. The DNA for the CDR3 is TGCGCCAGCAGCTTGGATCGGTCTAGCGGGAGTTACGAGCAGTACTTC. This translates into CASSLDRSSGSYEQYF.

The genes are TRBV5-1 and TRBJ1-4; D may be TRBD1 (5 bases). Trimming removed 0 bases from V and 2 bases from J, with 5 bases in between. The V gene's germline CDR1 is SGHRS and CDR2 YFSETQ. This CDR3 has 14 amino acids. DNA for the CDR3: TGCGCCAGCAGCTTGGAGGGGACTAATGAAAAACTGTTTTTT. This translates into CASSLEGTNEKLFF.

This clone was observed a handful of times. The rearrangement links TRBV5-1 to TRBJ1-2; D unclear. Germline CDR1 is SGHRS and CDR2 is YFSETQ. V was shortened by 0 bases and J by 8 bases, with 14 bases between the two germline ends. CDR3 length equals 14 residues. The DNA of the CDR3 is TGCGCCAGCAGCTTGGATATCTTTTCTCAGGGCTACACCTTC. Translating it yields CASSLDIFSQGYTF.

The chain uses TRBV6-5 and TRBJ1-3, with 7 bases that match TRBD1. The CDR3 sequence is 15 residues long. Germline trimming cut 3 bases from V and 5 bases from J; bases unmatched to any gene: 7. CDR1 is MNHEY, CDR2 SVGAGI, per germline. CDR3 loop: CASSYASGGRNTIYF. For the CDR3, the DNA is TGTGCCAGCAGTTATGCGTCAGGGGGTAGAAACACCATATATTTT.

The chain is built from TRBV29-1 and TRBJ2-1, with a weak D call TRBD2 (7 bases). This CDR3 is built from 14 residues. V gave up 6 bases and J gave up 4 bases, with 16 bases separating them. The germline CDR1 and CDR2 sequences are SQVTM and ANQGSEA. As DNA, the CDR3 is TGCAGCGTCGATAAAAGGGGGGGGTACAATGAGCAGTTCTTC. It encodes CSVDKRGGYNEQFF.